Sequencing of this T cell receptor beta chain was carried out in a study of beta chain features in type 1 diabetes. Study observations and caveats: Shortening of TCRB CDR3s, moderate but significant, appeared in all four CD4+ subsets of Type 1 diabetes patients. Cells carrying high TCR expression could end up over-represented when cDNA is sequenced.

Per the germline V gene, CDR1 is LGHNA and CDR2 is YSLEER. The CDR3 loop spans 16 amino acids. Trimming stripped 0 bases from V and 4 bases from J, with 13 bases between. Every donor had blood drawn once into heparin, around 100 mL on average. A CD45RO/CCR7/CD25/CD127/CD95/CD27 panel sorted naive, central memory, regulatory and stem cell-like memory CD4+ cells. Sorted populations were all over 98% pure. With regard to this clone: Its antigen is undetermined.

The investigators reverse transcribed all of the isolated RNA, so they sequenced expressed TCRB transcripts. Some clones are missing from TCRdb's copy, which holds only in-frame ones; the method was immunoSEQ multiplex PCR. Altogether roughly 230,000 clones are present, 9.5% to 13% being singletons, with the ten largest covering around 0.017%. This rearrangement joins TRBV4-3 to TRBJ1-5; D gene unclear. The sequence came from a man in his thirties or forties with type 1 diabetes. The sequenced sample was naive CD4+ T cells from blood. CDR3 residues: CASSQDIGQLNQPQHF. The CDR3 nucleotides are TGCGCCAGCAGCCAAGATATTGGGCAGCTGAATCAGCCCCAGCATTTT.